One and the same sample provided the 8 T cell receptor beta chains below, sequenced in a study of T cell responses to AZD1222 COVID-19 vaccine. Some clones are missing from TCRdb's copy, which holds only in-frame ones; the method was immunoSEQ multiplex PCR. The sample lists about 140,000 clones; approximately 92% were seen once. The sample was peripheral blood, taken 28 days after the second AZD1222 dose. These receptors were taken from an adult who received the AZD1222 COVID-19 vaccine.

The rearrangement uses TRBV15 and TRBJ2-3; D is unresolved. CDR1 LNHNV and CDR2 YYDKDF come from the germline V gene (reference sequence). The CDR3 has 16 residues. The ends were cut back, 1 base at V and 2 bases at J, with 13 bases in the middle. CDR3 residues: CATSRGRVGPTDTQYF. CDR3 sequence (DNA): TGTGCCACCAGCAGAGGGCGAGTTGGGCCCACAGATACGCAGTATTTT. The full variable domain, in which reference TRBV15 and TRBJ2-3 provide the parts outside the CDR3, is DAMVIQNPRYQVTQFGKPVTLSCSQTLNHNVMYWYQQKSSQAPKLLFHYYDKDFNNEADTPDNFQSRRPNTSFCFLDIRSPGLGDTAMYLCATSRGRVGPTDTQYFGPGTRLTVL.

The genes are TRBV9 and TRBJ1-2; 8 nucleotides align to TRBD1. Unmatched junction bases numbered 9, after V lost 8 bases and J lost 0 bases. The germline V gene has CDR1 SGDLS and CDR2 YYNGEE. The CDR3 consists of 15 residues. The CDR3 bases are TGTGCCAGTACCCGGGACAGGATTGCTAACTATGGCTACACCTTC. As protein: CASTRDRIANYGYTF.

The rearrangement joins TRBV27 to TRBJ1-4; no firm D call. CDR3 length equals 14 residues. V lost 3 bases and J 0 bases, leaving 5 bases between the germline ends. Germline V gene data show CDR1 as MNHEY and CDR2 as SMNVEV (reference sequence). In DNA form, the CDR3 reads TGTGCCAGCAGTTTCTCGGCAACTAATGAAAAACTGTTTTTT. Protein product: CASSFSATNEKLFF.

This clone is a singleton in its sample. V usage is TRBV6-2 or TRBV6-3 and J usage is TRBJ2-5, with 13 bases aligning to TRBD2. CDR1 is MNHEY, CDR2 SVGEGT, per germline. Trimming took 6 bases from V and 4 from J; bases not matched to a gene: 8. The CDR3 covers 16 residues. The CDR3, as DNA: TGTGCCAGCAGCCGACGGACTAGCGGGAGAGGAGAGACCCAGTACTTC. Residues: CASSRRTSGRGETQYF.

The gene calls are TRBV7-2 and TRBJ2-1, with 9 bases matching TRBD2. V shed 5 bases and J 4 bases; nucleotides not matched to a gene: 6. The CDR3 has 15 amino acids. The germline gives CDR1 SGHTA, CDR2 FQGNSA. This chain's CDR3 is CASSERLADYNEQFF. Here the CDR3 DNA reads TGTGCCAGCAGCGAAAGACTAGCGGATTACAATGAGCAGTTCTTC.

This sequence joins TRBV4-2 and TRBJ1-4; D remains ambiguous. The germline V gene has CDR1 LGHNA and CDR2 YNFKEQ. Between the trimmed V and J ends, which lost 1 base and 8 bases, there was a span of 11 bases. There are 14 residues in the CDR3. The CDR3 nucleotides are TGTGCCAGCAGCCAAGTAGGGCAGGTAGAAAAACTGTTTTTT. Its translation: CASSQVGQVEKLFF.

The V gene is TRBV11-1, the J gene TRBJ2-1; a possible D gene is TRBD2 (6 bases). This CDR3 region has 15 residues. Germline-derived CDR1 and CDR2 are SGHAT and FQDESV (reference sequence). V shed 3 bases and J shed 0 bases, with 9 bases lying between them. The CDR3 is CASSFFGSSYNEQFF. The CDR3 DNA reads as TGTGCCAGCAGCTTTTTCGGGAGCTCCTACAATGAGCAGTTCTTC.

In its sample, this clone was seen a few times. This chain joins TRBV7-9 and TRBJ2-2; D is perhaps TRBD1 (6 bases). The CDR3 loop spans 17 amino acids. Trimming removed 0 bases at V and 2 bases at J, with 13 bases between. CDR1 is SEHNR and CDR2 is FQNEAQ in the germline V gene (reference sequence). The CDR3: CASSLALATGNTGELFF. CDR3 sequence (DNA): TGTGCCAGCAGCTTAGCGCTCGCGACAGGCAACACCGGGGAGCTGTTTTTT.